These 29 T cell receptor beta chains came from one sample sequenced in a study of cytomegalovirus exposure and HLA in healthy donors. PCR used 60 Vbeta primers and 13 Jbeta primers. Only in-frame clones appear in the TCRdb table, and some are missing; sequencing was by immunoSEQ multiplex PCR. The repertoire consists of some 180,000 clones, with approximately 80% occurring once and the leading ten covering around 1.4%. Sequencing was performed on PBMCs. The receptors come from a girl aged 10-17 years in good health and CMV-seropositive.

The rearrangement uses TRBV5-1 and TRBJ2-3; a possible D gene is TRBD2 (6 bases). V shed 4 bases and J shed 2 bases, with 11 bases lying between them. The germline V gene has CDR1 SGHRS and CDR2 YFSETQ. The CDR3 is made up of 14 amino acids. CDR3 sequence (DNA): TGCGCCAGCAGCCCGGGGGATAACACAGATACGCAGTATTTT. This sequence encodes CASSPGDNTDTQYF.

This chain links TRBV6-5 with TRBJ2-2; D unresolved. CDR3 length: 14 amino acids. Between the trimmed V and J ends, which lost 1 base and 4 bases, there was a span of 7 bases. CDR1 and CDR2 (germline): MNHEY, SVGAGI. The CDR3 DNA follows: TGTGCCAGCAGTTACTATGGGCTCACCGGGGAGCTGTTTTTT. This translates into CASSYYGLTGELFF.

This chain links TRBV9 with TRBJ2-7, with 7 positions matching TRBD1. This CDR3 has 14 residues. Germline V gene data show CDR1 as SGDLS and CDR2 as YYNGEE. V lost 3 bases, J lost 0 bases, and 3 bases stayed unmatched. The CDR3 spells CASSDGQDSYEQYF. The CDR3 DNA reads TGTGCCAGCAGCGACGGACAGGACTCCTACGAGCAGTACTTC.

The chain combines TRBV27 with TRBJ2-7, with 7 nucleotides matching TRBD1. The germline CDR1 and CDR2 sequences are MNHEY and SMNVEV (reference sequence). V gave up 5 bases and J gave up 1 base; unmatched junction bases: 5. The CDR3 covers 14 residues. CDR3 coding DNA: TGTGCCAGCAGTATAAGGACAGGTTCCTACGAGCAGTACTTC. Residues: CASSIRTGSYEQYF.

To note about this clone: The sample holds other DNA sequences that translate to the same CDR3. V and J are TRBV5-1 and TRBJ2-5; unclear D gene. V shed 2 bases and J shed 1 base, with 9 bases lying between them. The CDR3 extends over 14 amino acids. Germline CDR1 reads SGHRS; CDR2 reads YFSETQ. CDR3 coding DNA: TGCGCCAGCAGCTTTGGGCAGATCCAAGAGACCCAGTACTTC. Protein: CASSFGQIQETQYF.

The sample holds a few counts of this clone. The chain combines TRBV2 with TRBJ1-5; D gene ambiguous. Trimming stripped 4 bases from V and 2 bases from J, with 12 bases between. Germline V CDR1 and CDR2: SNHLY, FYNNEI. The CDR3 runs to 15 residues. The CDR3 here is CASSAEGGGNQPQHF. The CDR3 DNA reads TGTGCCAGCAGTGCCGAGGGAGGCGGCAATCAGCCCCAGCATTTT.

The chain employs TRBV5-1 and TRBJ2-7, with TRBD2 matching over 7 bases. Trimming removed 1 base from V and 3 bases from J; junction bases left unmatched: 1. Germline V gives CDR1 SGHRS, CDR2 YFSETQ. This CDR3 has 13 amino acids. CDR3 DNA sequence: TGCGCCAGCAGCTTGAGCGGGGACTACGAGCAGTACTTC. Its translation: CASSLSGDYEQYF.

This clone was observed a single time. CDR3 in amino acids: CASSLYYEQYF. The CDR3 DNA follows: TGTGCCAGCAGCTTATACTACGAGCAGTACTTC. The chain recombines TRBV11-2 with TRBJ2-7; no reliable D call. Trimming removed 2 bases from V and 3 bases from J, with 2 bases in between. Germline CDR1 SGHAT, CDR2 FQNNGV. The CDR3 has 11 residues.

This chain joins TRBV15 and TRBJ1-5; TRBD1 matches at 8 bases. CDR3 length equals 16 residues. Germline CDR1 is LNHNV and CDR2 is YYDKDF (reference sequence). The ends lost 3 bases at V and 6 bases at J; junction bases unmatched: 10. The CDR3 DNA sequence: TGTGCCACCAGCAGGACAGGACAGGGTCCGGGTCAGCCCCAGCATTTT. Translation gives CATSRTGQGPGQPQHF. Full variable domain (outside the CDR3, taken from reference TRBV15 and TRBJ1-5): DAMVIQNPRYQVTQFGKPVTLSCSQTLNHNVMYWYQQKSSQAPKLLFHYYDKDFNNEADTPDNFQSRRPNTSFCFLDIRSPGLGDTAMYLCATSRTGQGPGQPQHFGDGTRLSIL.

This chain uses TRBV18 with TRBJ1-1, with D tentatively TRBD1 (6 bases). V was clipped by 4 bases and J by 5 bases, with 20 bases between them. Germline V CDR1 and CDR2: KGHSH, LQKENI. This CDR3 comprises 16 residues. This CDR3 is CASSLTDSPIWTEAFF. CDR3 nucleotides: TGTGCCAGCTCACTTACGGACAGCCCAATATGGACTGAAGCTTTCTTT.

The chain is built from TRBV13 and TRBJ1-4; maybe TRBD1 (6 bases). V lost 5 bases, J lost 6 bases, and 16 bases lay in between. Germline CDR1 is PRHDT and CDR2 is FYEKMQ (reference sequence). This CDR3 region has 15 residues. This CDR3 reads CASSMARTVDEKLFF. CDR3 nucleotide sequence: TGTGCCAGCAGCATGGCTAGGACAGTGGATGAAAAACTGTTTTTT.

The chain uses TRBV30 and TRBJ2-1, with D possibly being TRBD1 (7 bases). In germline, CDR1 is GTSNPN, CDR2 SVGIG (reference sequence). CDR3 length: 13 residues. The V end lost 4 bases, the J end lost 6 bases, and 13 bases lay between the germline ends. Here the CDR3 DNA reads TGTGCCTGGACCTCAGGGGGACTCAATGAGCAGTTCTTC. The encoded protein is CAWTSGGLNEQFF.

This clone was observed a few times. The V call is TRBV7-9, the J call TRBJ1-1; tentative D call: TRBD1 (5 bases). Germline values: CDR1 SEHNR, CDR2 FQNEAQ (reference sequence). The CDR3 is 13 residues long. Trimming took 7 bases from V and 4 from J, leaving 13 bases between them. As DNA, the CDR3 is TGTGCCAGCACCGCCCAGGGAGGCACTGAAGCTTTCTTT. Residues: CASTAQGGTEAFF.

The chain recombines TRBV14 with TRBJ2-1; D is undetermined. The germline CDR1 and CDR2 sequences are SGHDN and FVKESK. The CDR3 runs 12 residues. V was cut by 1 base and J by 10 bases, with 8 bases left in between. CDR3 coding DNA: TGTGCCAGCAGCCAAGGAGGCGTGGAGCAGTTCTTC. Its protein is CASSQGGVEQFF. The full variable domain, completed using reference TRBV14 and TRBJ2-1, is EAGVTQFPSHSVIEKGQTVTLRCDPISGHDNLYWYRRVMGKEIKFLLHFVKESKQDESGMPNNRFLAERTGGTYSTLKVQPAELEDSGVYFCASSQGGVEQFFGPGTRLTVL.

The genes are TRBV14 and TRBJ2-4, with a possible D match to TRBD2 (6 bases). Germline-derived CDR1 and CDR2 are SGHDN and FVKESK. This CDR3 is built from 16 residues. Trimming took off 0 bases at V and 0 bases at J, with 9 bases between the two ends. The CDR3 sequence: CASSQDSGVAKNIQYF. CDR3 DNA sequence: TGTGCCAGCAGCCAAGATAGCGGCGTAGCCAAAAACATTCAGTACTTC.

The rearrangement links TRBV5-1 to TRBJ1-4; D gene uncertain. Germline CDR1 reads SGHRS; CDR2 reads YFSETQ. The germline V and J ends were trimmed by 4 bases and 2 bases, with 12 bases remaining between them. The CDR3 is 15 residues long. CDR3 sequence reads: CASSANRGTNEKLFF. As DNA, the CDR3 is TGCGCCAGCAGCGCCAACCGAGGCACTAATGAAAAACTGTTTTTT. The variable domain in full, completed from reference TRBV5-1 and TRBJ1-4, reads KAGVTQTPRYLIKTRGQQVTLSCSPISGHRSVSWYQQTPGQGLQFLFEYFSETQRNKGNFPGRFSGRQFSNSRSEMNVSTLELGDSALYLCASSANRGTNEKLFFGSGTQLSVL.

CDR3 sequence: CASSEIGQAGTEAFF. The CDR3, as DNA: TGTGCCAGTAGTGAAATAGGACAGGCCGGGACTGAAGCTTTCTTT. V usage is TRBV19 and J usage is TRBJ1-1, with 7 bases aligning to TRBD1. V shed 5 bases and J 5 bases; nucleotides not matched to a gene: 11. Germline V gene data show CDR1 as LNHDA and CDR2 as SQIVND (reference sequence). The CDR3 has 15 amino acids.

The sample holds a few counts of this clone. This chain uses TRBV15 with TRBJ2-2, with D uncertain. The CDR3 sequence is 14 residues long. Trimming took off 0 bases at V and 7 bases at J, with 9 bases between the two ends. Germline assignment: CDR1 LNHNV and CDR2 YYDKDF (reference sequence). The CDR3 spells CATSREFSSGELFF. For the CDR3, the DNA is TGTGCCACCAGCAGAGAGTTTAGCAGCGGGGAGCTGTTTTTT.

The chain carries TRBV25-1 and TRBJ1-6; TRBD1 matches at 9 bases. This CDR3 is built from 16 residues. V trimming: 4 bases; J trimming: 7 bases; junction bases outside the gene matches: 8. Germline assignment: CDR1 MGHDK and CDR2 SYGVNS. The DNA of the CDR3 is TGTGCCAGCAGTGCGAAGATGACAGGGGGAAATTCACCCCTCCACTTT. Amino acid sequence: CASSAKMTGGNSPLHF.

The rearrangement links TRBV29-1 to TRBJ2-5; D perhaps matches TRBD2 (5 bases). Trimming left V 2 bases short and J 5 bases short, with 12 bases between. CDR3 length equals 13 residues. Germline values: CDR1 SQVTM, CDR2 ANQGSEA. The CDR3 DNA reads as TGCAGCGTTGAATCGGGGATCAGGGAGACCCAGTACTTC. It yields the protein CSVESGIRETQYF.

On this clone: The sample holds other DNA sequences that translate to the same CDR3. V usage is TRBV5-6 and J usage is TRBJ2-7, with 7 bases that match TRBD1. CDR3 length: 14 residues. Trimming took 0 bases from V and 2 from J; bases not matched to a gene: 2. Germline lookup yields CDR1 SGHDT and CDR2 YYEEEE. The CDR3 DNA sequence: TGTGCCAGCAGCTTGGGGCAGGGGGCCTACGAGCAGTACTTC. Its translation: CASSLGQGAYEQYF.

V usage is TRBV7-7 and J usage is TRBJ2-7; possible D gene TRBD2, 5 bases. V lost 4 bases to trimming and J lost 7 bases, with 5 bases between them. The CDR3 is 10 amino acids. CDR1 and CDR2 from the germline V gene are SSHAT and FNYEAQ (reference sequence). The CDR3 here is CASSWREQYF. The CDR3, as DNA: TGTGCCAGCAGCTGGAGGGAGCAGTACTTC.

The chain has TRBV5-4 and TRBJ1-4; no clear D. Germline CDR1 SGHNT, CDR2 YYREEE (reference sequence). Trimming left V 4 bases short and J 6 bases short, with 4 bases between. The CDR3 covers 11 residues. CDR3 in DNA: TGTGCCAGCAGCCGCGATGAAAAACTGTTTTTT. Translated, it gives CASSRDEKLFF.

The chain has TRBV4-2 and TRBJ1-1; tentative D call: TRBD1 (5 bases). CDR1 and CDR2 from the germline V gene are LGHNA and YNFKEQ. The CDR3 is 17 residues long. The V end lost 0 bases, the J end lost 3 bases, and 17 bases lay between the germline ends. CDR3 loop: CASSQDLFLGRDTEAFF. In nucleotides, the CDR3 is TGTGCCAGCAGCCAAGATCTCTTCTTGGGCAGGGACACTGAAGCTTTCTTT.

The sample holds one count of this clone. Within the sample, other DNA sequences also encode this same CDR3. The J gene is TRBJ2-3, the V gene TRBV5-1; 7 positions agree with TRBD1. CDR1 and CDR2 (germline): SGHRS, YFSETQ. CDR3 length: 14 residues. Trimming cost V 7 bases and J 4 bases; bases outside gene matches: 9. For the CDR3, the DNA is TGCGCCAGCGGGGACAGCCAGATCCCAGATACGCAGTATTTT. It encodes CASGDSQIPDTQYF.

The chain carries TRBV6-5 and TRBJ1-1, with 7 bases aligning to TRBD1. V lost 7 bases, J lost 1 base, and 6 bases stayed unmatched. This CDR3 has 14 amino acids. In germline, CDR1 is MNHEY, CDR2 SVGAGI. DNA of the CDR3: TGTGCCAGCAACCAGGGACAGACGAACACTGAAGCTTTCTTT. Its translation is CASNQGQTNTEAFF.

The CDR3 DNA is TGTGCCAGCAGCTCCGTATTTGAGAGGGTCGGGAACACTGAAGCTTTCTTT. It is translated as CASSSVFERVGNTEAFF. V and J are TRBV7-3 and TRBJ1-1, with D hard to call. Germline V gene data show CDR1 as SGHTA and CDR2 as FQGTGA. Trimming pared 4 bases from V and 1 base from J, leaving 19 bases between. CDR3 length: 17 amino acids. The variable domain in full, with the rest retrieved from reference TRBV7-3 and TRBJ1-1, is GAGVSQTPSNKVTEKGKYVELRCDPISGHTALYWYRQSLGQGPEFLIYFQGTGAADDSGLPNDRFFAVRPEGSVSTLKIQRTERGDSAVYLCASSSVFERVGNTEAFFGQGTRLTVV.

This clone has just a few counts. This rearrangement joins TRBV6-6 to TRBJ2-1; TRBD2 aligns across 8 bases. This CDR3 has 13 residues. The J segment lost 8 bases and the V segment lost 8 bases, leaving 8 bases of the junction unmatched. Germline CDR1 is MNHNY and CDR2 is SVGAGI (reference sequence). The chain's CDR3 is CASSGLVSDEQFF. The CDR3 DNA is TGTGCCAGCTCGGGACTAGTGAGTGATGAGCAGTTCTTC.

The chain uses TRBV13 and TRBJ2-3; 11 positions match TRBD2. Per germline, CDR1 PRHDT and CDR2 FYEKMQ (reference sequence). Losses at the gene ends were 4 bases for V and 0 bases for J; bases not matched to a gene: 0. The CDR3 sequence is 15 residues long. CDR3 coding DNA: TGTGCCAGCAGCTCTAGCGGGAGGAGCACAGATACGCAGTATTTT. Translating gives CASSSSGRSTDTQYF.